Presented here are 23 T cell receptor beta chains from one specimen sequenced in a study of T-cell memory formation after mild COVID-19. TCRdb re-called the 5' RACE reads with MiXCR, one entry per CDR3 protein. The sample includes a few hundred thousand distinct CDR3 sequences, about 27% of them seen just once. Sequencing input: PBMCs or a T cell subset sorted from them (not recorded which). These receptors were taken from an adult woman who had mild COVID-19 (a few samples of this study predate the infection). Cell type and time point are not known.

This clonotype was seen a handful of times. CDR3 nucleotide sequence: TGTGCCACCAGCAGAGATCTTGCTGCAACTAATGAAAAACTGTTTTTT. Translating it yields CATSRDLAATNEKLFF. The chain employs TRBV15 and TRBJ1-4; D remains ambiguous. From germline, CDR1 is LNHNV and CDR2 YYDKDF (reference sequence). V lost 0 bases and J lost 0, with 8 bases in between. This CDR3 contains 16 residues.

The gene calls are TRBV5-1 and TRBJ2-1; D is perhaps TRBD2 (5 bases). Per the germline V gene, CDR1 is SGHRS and CDR2 is YFSETQ. The CDR3 covers 15 residues. The ends were cut back, 0 bases at V and 3 bases at J, with 10 bases in the middle. CDR3 in DNA: TGCGCCAGCAGCTTGGCGGCGGCGGGCTACAATGAGCAGTTCTTC. It yields the protein CASSLAAAGYNEQFF. The variable domain in full, completed from reference TRBV5-1 and TRBJ2-1, reads KAGVTQTPRYLIKTRGQQVTLSCSPISGHRSVSWYQQTPGQGLQFLFEYFSETQRNKGNFPGRFSGRQFSNSRSEMNVSTLELGDSALYLCASSLAAAGYNEQFFGPGTRLTVL.

This clonotype was picked up many times. CDR3 nucleotides: TGTGCCAGCAGTTTTAGCGGGAGCACAGATACGCAGTATTTT. Translating it yields CASSFSGSTDTQYF. The chain uses TRBV12-3 or TRBV12-4 and TRBJ2-3, with 7 bases aligning to TRBD2. V trimming: 3 bases; J trimming: 0 bases; junction bases outside the gene matches: 0. The CDR3 totals 14 residues.

The J gene is TRBJ2-7, the V gene TRBV20-1; TRBD2 agrees at 8 bases. This CDR3 is built from 15 residues. Germline lookup yields CDR1 DFQATT and CDR2 SNEGSKA (reference sequence). The V and J ends lost 0 bases and 5 bases, in that order; junction bases with no gene match: 9. CDR3: CSARDPAGESDEQYF. The CDR3 DNA reads TGCAGTGCTAGAGACCCAGCGGGAGAATCGGACGAGCAGTACTTC.

J is TRBJ1-4 and V is TRBV27, with TRBD1 matching 7 bases. J was trimmed by 3 bases and V by 3 bases; bases with no gene match: 10. The CDR3 totals 17 residues. CDR1 and CDR2 from the germline V gene are MNHEY and SMNVEV (reference sequence). The CDR3 region has the DNA TGTGCCAGCAGTTTGCTCGCCCCGGGACAGTCTAATGAAAAACTGTTTTTT. It translates to CASSLLAPGQSNEKLFF. The full variable domain, with the rest looked up from reference TRBV27 and TRBJ1-4, is EAQVTQNPRYLITVTGKKLTVTCSQNMNHEYMSWYRQDPGLGLRQIYYSMNVEVTDKGDVPEGYKVSRKEKRNFPLILESPSPNQTSLYFCASSLLAPGQSNEKLFFGSGTQLSVL.

This chain links TRBV7-9 with TRBJ2-7; D might be TRBD2 (6 bases). Germline CDR1 reads SEHNR; CDR2 reads FQNEAQ (reference sequence). The CDR3 sequence is 14 residues long. The germline V and J ends were trimmed by 5 bases and 7 bases, with 18 bases remaining between them. CDR3: CASSRDSHPGEQYF. As DNA, the CDR3 is TGTGCCAGCAGCCGGGACTCTCACCCGGGGGAGCAGTACTTC.

This clonotype has a handful of counts. The V gene is TRBV7-8, the J gene TRBJ1-1, with no clear D. The V and J ends lost 5 bases and 1 base respectively, with 14 bases between them. This CDR3 contains 15 residues. Germline CDR1 is SGHVS and CDR2 is FQNEAQ. CDR3 DNA: TGTGCCAGCAGCCCACCCACGGGGTGGAACACTGAAGCTTTCTTT. This encodes CASSPPTGWNTEAFF. Supplemented by reference TRBV7-8 and TRBJ1-1, the full variable domain reads GAGVSQSPRYKVAKRGQDVALRCDPISGHVSLFWYQQALGQGPEFLTYFQNEAQLDKSGLPSDRFFAERPEGSVSTLKIQRTQQEDSAVYLCASSPPTGWNTEAFFGQGTRLTVV.

This clonotype was seen only a few times. The chain couples TRBV7-9 to TRBJ2-2; 7 bases line up with TRBD2. CDR1 and CDR2 (germline): SEHNR, FQNEAQ (reference sequence). The CDR3 has 18 residues. V dropped 5 bases and J dropped 4; count of bases not matched to a gene: 16. CDR3 in DNA: TGTGCCAGCAGCGACCTCCCGGGTGCGGGAGTCTCCACCGGGGAGCTGTTTTTT. This codes for CASSDLPGAGVSTGELFF.

This clonotype came up a few times. V gene TRBV5-1 combines with J gene TRBJ2-2; 7 nucleotides agree with TRBD2. Germline CDR1 reads SGHRS; CDR2 reads YFSETQ. With 1 base clipped from V and 3 bases from J, the junction kept 3 bases outside the gene matches. The CDR3 covers 15 residues. This CDR3 reads CASSLSLADTGELFF. The CDR3 DNA reads as TGCGCCAGCAGCTTGAGTCTAGCGGACACCGGGGAGCTGTTTTTT.

This clonotype turned up a few times. The V call is TRBV19, the J call TRBJ1-5, with D tentatively TRBD1 (5 bases). This CDR3 contains 14 residues. The ends were cut back, 5 bases at V and 5 bases at J, with 13 bases in the middle. The V gene's germline CDR1 is LNHDA and CDR2 SQIVND (reference sequence). CDR3 nucleotide sequence: TGTGCCAGTAGTGAAAGGACATCCGATCAGCCCCAGCATTTT. Its protein is CASSERTSDQPQHF.

The chain recombines TRBV5-1 with TRBJ2-7; D possibly corresponds to TRBD1 (6 bases). CDR1 is SGHRS, CDR2 YFSETQ, per germline. Trimming took off 0 bases at V and 2 bases at J, with 15 bases between the two ends. CDR3 length: 16 amino acids. The CDR3 DNA follows: TGCGCCAGCAGCTTGGAAGGGGCACAGGGTCCCTACGAGCAGTACTTC. Its protein is CASSLEGAQGPYEQYF.

This sequence joins TRBV7-8 and TRBJ2-7; tentative D call: TRBD1 (5 bases). Germline assignment: CDR1 SGHVS and CDR2 FQNEAQ. This CDR3 contains 13 residues. Between the trimmed V and J ends, which lost 1 base and 6 bases, there was a span of 10 bases. CDR3 residues: CASSLGGRLEQYF. The DNA of the CDR3 is TGTGCCAGCAGCTTAGGGGGCCGTCTCGAGCAGTACTTC.

This clonotype was observed a handful of times. The V call is TRBV15, the J call TRBJ2-6, with unresolved D. The CDR3 totals 16 residues. V lost 8 bases, J lost 1 base, and 15 bases lay in between. CDR1 and CDR2 (germline): LNHNV, YYDKDF (reference sequence). CDR3 bases: TGTGCCACCTCCCCGGACCCTCTATCTGGGGCCAACGTCCTGACTTTC. Translating it yields CATSPDPLSGANVLTF.

Only a few counts were recorded for this clonotype. The J gene is TRBJ2-7, the V gene TRBV6-5; a possible D gene is TRBD1 (6 bases). Trimming stripped 6 bases from V and 0 bases from J, with 15 bases between. Per germline, CDR1 MNHEY and CDR2 SVGAGI. CDR3 length: 15 residues. The CDR3 spells CASSKPRGSSYEQYF. DNA of the CDR3: TGTGCCAGCAGCAAGCCCAGGGGCAGCTCCTACGAGCAGTACTTC.

V and J are TRBV12-3 or TRBV12-4 and TRBJ1-2; possible D gene TRBD1, 6 bases. V gave up 6 bases and J gave up 5 bases, with 10 bases separating them. The CDR3 sequence is 12 residues long. This CDR3 reads CASRRTVYGYTF. The CDR3 DNA reads as TGTGCCAGCAGAAGGACAGTGTATGGCTACACCTTC.

The V gene is TRBV12-3 or TRBV12-4, the J gene TRBJ1-3; D perhaps matches TRBD1 (5 bases). The V end was cut by 7 bases, the J end by 9 bases, with 16 bases between. The CDR3 consists of 13 residues. CDR3 loop: CASTPGGAVTIYF. The CDR3 nucleotides are TGTGCCAGCACTCCGGGAGGGGCAGTCACCATATATTTT.

This chain links TRBV10-3 with TRBJ2-1, with D possibly being TRBD2 (5 bases). There are 17 residues in the CDR3. Trimming removed 0 bases from V and 0 bases from J, with 12 bases in between. In germline, CDR1 is ENHRY, CDR2 SYGVKD. The CDR3 protein is CAISESSPGSSYNEQFF. The CDR3 nucleotides are TGTGCCATCAGTGAGTCGTCCCCGGGGAGCTCCTACAATGAGCAGTTCTTC.

This chain links TRBV5-5 with TRBJ2-5, with 9 bases aligning to TRBD1. Germline V gives CDR1 SGHKS, CDR2 YYEKEE (reference sequence). This CDR3 spans 19 amino acids. V shed 1 base and J 5 bases; nucleotides not matched to a gene: 18. The CDR3 region has the DNA TGTGCCAGCAGCTTGTGGGCCGGGGACAGGGACGCCGTCTGGGAGACCCAGTACTTC. Encoded protein: CASSLWAGDRDAVWETQYF.

The chain is built from TRBV5-4 and TRBJ1-1, with unresolved D. There are 13 residues in the CDR3. Germline V gene sequence: CDR1 SGHNT, CDR2 YYREEE (reference sequence). Trimming left V 5 bases short and J 4 bases short, with 12 bases between. The DNA of the CDR3 is TGTGCCAGCAGAACCGACTGGGGCACTGAAGCTTTCTTT. Its translation is CASRTDWGTEAFF.

This clonotype was recorded a few times. This chain uses TRBV6-2 or TRBV6-3 with TRBJ2-2; 10 bases map to TRBD2. Germline V gene data show CDR1 as MNHEY and CDR2 as SVGEGT. This CDR3 contains 14 residues. J gave up 6 bases and V 2 bases, and 0 bases lay outside the gene matches. CDR3 DNA sequence: TGTGCCAGCAGTTACAGCGGGGGGGCCGGGGAGCTGTTTTTT. This translates into CASSYSGGAGELFF.

This clonotype came up a few times. The chain employs TRBV7-8 and TRBJ2-7; 7 bases are a match to TRBD1. Looked up from germline, CDR1 is SGHVS and CDR2 is FQNEAQ. Losses at the gene ends were 1 base for V and 5 bases for J; bases not matched to a gene: 14. The CDR3 consists of 17 residues. CDR3 sequence: CASSLGPTGDGFHEQYF. The DNA for the CDR3 is TGTGCCAGCAGCTTAGGACCCACAGGGGACGGATTCCACGAGCAGTACTTC.

The rearrangement joins TRBV12-3 or TRBV12-4 to TRBJ1-1; the D is unclear. The CDR3 is 13 residues long. V lost 5 bases and J lost 4, with 11 bases in between. CDR3 sequence: CASSLARGTEAFF. Written as DNA, the CDR3 is TGTGCCAGCAGTCTTGCCCGGGGCACTGAAGCTTTCTTT.

The sample holds many counts of this clonotype. The chain employs TRBV7-8 and TRBJ1-5; D gene uncertain. V was shortened by 3 bases and J by 6 bases, with 18 bases between the two germline ends. Germline CDR1 is SGHVS and CDR2 is FQNEAQ. This CDR3 contains 16 residues. CDR3 DNA sequence: TGTGCCAGCAGCTTCGAGCCAGAAGTTAAAGGTCAGCCCCAGCATTTT. It codes for CASSFEPEVKGQPQHF.